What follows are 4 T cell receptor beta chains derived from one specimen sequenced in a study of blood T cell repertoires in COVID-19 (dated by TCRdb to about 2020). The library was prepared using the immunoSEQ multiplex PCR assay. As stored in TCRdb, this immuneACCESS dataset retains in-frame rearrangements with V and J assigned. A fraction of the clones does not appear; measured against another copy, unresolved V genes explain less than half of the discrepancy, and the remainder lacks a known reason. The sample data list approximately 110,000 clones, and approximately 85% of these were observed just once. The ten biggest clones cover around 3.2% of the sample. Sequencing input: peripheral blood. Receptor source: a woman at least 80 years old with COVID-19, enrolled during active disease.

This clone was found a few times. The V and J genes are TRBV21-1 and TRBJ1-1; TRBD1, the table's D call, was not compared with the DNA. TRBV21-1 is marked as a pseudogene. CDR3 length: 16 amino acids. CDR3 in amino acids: CASSKGRGTGNTEAFF. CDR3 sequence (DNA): TGTGCCAGCAGCAAAGGAAGAGGGACAGGGAACACTGAAGCTTTCTTT.

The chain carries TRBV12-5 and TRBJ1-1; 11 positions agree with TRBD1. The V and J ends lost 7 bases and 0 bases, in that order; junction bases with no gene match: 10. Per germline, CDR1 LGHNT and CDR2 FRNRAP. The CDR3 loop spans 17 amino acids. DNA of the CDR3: TGTGCTAGTGTCGGCGGACAGGGGGCACTTATGAACACTGAAGCTTTCTTT. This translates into CASVGGQGALMNTEAFF.

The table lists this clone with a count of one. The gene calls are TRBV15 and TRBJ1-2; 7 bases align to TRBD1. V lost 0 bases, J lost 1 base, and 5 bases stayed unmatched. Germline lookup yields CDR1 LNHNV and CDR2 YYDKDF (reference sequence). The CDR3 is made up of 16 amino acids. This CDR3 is CATSRERTGDNYGYTF. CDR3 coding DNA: TGTGCCACCAGCAGAGAAAGAACAGGGGATAACTATGGCTACACCTTC.

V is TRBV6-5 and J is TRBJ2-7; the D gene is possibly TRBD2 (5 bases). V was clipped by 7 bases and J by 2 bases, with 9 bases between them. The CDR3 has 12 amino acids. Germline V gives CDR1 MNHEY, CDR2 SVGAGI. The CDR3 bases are TGTGCCAGCACGGGGTTAACCTACGAGCAGTACTTC. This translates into CASTGLTYEQYF.